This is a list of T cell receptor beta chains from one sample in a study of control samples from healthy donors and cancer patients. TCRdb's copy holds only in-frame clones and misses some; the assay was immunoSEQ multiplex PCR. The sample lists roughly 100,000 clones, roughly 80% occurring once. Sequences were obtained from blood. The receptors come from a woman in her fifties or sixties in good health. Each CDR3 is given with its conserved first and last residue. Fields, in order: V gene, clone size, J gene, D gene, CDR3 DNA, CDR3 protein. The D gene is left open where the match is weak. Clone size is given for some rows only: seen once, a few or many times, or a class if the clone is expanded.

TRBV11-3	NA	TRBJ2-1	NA	TGTGCCAGCAGTCGTACGGGACATGGCTCCTACAATGAGCAGTTCTTC	CASSRTGHGSYNEQFF
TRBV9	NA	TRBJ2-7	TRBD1	TGTGCCAGCAGCCGGGACAGTAACTACGAGCAGTACTTC	CASSRDSNYEQYF
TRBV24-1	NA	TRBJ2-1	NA	TGTGCCACCAGTCGGGACCATCCCTACAATGAGCAGTTCTTC	CATSRDHPYNEQFF
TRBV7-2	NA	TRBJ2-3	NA	TGTGCCAGCGGGCCCCGGAGGGGGAGGGACACAGATACGCAGTATTTT	CASGPRRGRDTDTQYF
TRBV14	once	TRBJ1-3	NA	TGTGCCAGCAGCCGACAGGAGAGCTCTGGAAACACCATATATTTT	CASSRQESSGNTIYF
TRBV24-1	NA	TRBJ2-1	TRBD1	TGTGCCACCAGTCCCGCGGGACAGGGGTATACCTACAATGAGCAGTTCTTC	CATSPAGQGYTYNEQFF
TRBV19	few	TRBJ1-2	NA	TGTGCGGCCGGGGGGGGAGACTATGGCTACACCTTC	CAAGGGDYGYTF
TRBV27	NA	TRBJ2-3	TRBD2	TGTGCCAGCAGTTTACTCGGACTAGCGGACTCAGATACGCAGTATTTT	CASSLLGLADSDTQYF
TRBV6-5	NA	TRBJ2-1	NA	TGTGCCAGCAGTCCGGGACACGGCATGAAGGAGCAGTTCTTC	CASSPGHGMKEQFF
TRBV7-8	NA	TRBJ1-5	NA	TGTGCCAGCAACGCCGGGGGGAATCAGCCCCAGCATTTT	CASNAGGNQPQHF
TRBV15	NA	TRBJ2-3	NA	TGTGCCACCAGCACGAAATCGGTTGGTGCAGATACGCAGTATTTT	CATSTKSVGADTQYF
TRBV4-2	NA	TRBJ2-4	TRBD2	TGTGCCAGCAGCCCCGGTGGTAGCGGGGGTGGTATAGCCAAAAACATTCAGTACTTC	CASSPGGSGGGIAKNIQYF
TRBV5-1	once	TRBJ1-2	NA	TGCGCCAGCAGCTTGGGGACACGACGAGGCTACACCTTC	CASSLGTRRGYTF
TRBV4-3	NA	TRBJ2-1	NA	TGCGCCAGCAGACCGAGCGGTTTTTCCTACAATGAGCAGTTCTTC	CASRPSGFSYNEQFF
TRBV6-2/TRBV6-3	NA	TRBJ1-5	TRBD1	TGTGCCAGCAGTTACCCGGGACAGGGACGTTTCGGGGGGCCCCAGCATTTT	CASSYPGQGRFGGPQHF
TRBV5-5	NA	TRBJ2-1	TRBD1	TGTGCCAGCAGCCGACTTATGATAGACAGGGTTATTTACAATGAGCAGTTCTTC	CASSRLMIDRVIYNEQFF
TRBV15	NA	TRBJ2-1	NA	TGTGCCACCAGCAGTGACAGCAAACTATTCAATGAGCAGTTCTTC	CATSSDSKLFNEQFF
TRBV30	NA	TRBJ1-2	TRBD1	TGTGCCTGGAGTAGGGGCGGGACAGGGGCTAACTATGGCTACACCTTC	CAWSRGGTGANYGYTF
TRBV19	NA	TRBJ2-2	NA	TGTGCCAGTACCATAGGTCGGGCAAGGGGGAACACCGGGGAGCTGTTTTTT	CASTIGRARGNTGELFF
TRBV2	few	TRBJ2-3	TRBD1	TGTGCCAGCAGTGTAGAGGGACAGGGGGCAGATACGCAGTATTTT	CASSVEGQGADTQYF
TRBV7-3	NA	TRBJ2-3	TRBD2	TGTGCCAGCAGCTTAACGACTAGCGTCACAGATACGCAGTATTTT	CASSLTTSVTDTQYF
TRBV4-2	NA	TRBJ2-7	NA	TGTGCCAGCAGCCAAGATGGGGATTGGGGTGCGCGGAACTTC	CASSQDGDWGARNF
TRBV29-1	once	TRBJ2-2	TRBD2	TGCAGCGTTGGGAAACTAGCGGGAAGGAACACCGGGGAGCTGTTTTTT	CSVGKLAGRNTGELFF
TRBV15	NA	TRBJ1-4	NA	TGTGCCACCAGCATCGCTCCCAATGAAAAACTGTTTTTT	CATSIAPNEKLFF
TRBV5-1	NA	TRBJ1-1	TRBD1	TGCGCCAGCAGCTCCTCCAGGGGGGCGGGCACTGAAGCTTTCTTT	CASSSSRGAGTEAFF